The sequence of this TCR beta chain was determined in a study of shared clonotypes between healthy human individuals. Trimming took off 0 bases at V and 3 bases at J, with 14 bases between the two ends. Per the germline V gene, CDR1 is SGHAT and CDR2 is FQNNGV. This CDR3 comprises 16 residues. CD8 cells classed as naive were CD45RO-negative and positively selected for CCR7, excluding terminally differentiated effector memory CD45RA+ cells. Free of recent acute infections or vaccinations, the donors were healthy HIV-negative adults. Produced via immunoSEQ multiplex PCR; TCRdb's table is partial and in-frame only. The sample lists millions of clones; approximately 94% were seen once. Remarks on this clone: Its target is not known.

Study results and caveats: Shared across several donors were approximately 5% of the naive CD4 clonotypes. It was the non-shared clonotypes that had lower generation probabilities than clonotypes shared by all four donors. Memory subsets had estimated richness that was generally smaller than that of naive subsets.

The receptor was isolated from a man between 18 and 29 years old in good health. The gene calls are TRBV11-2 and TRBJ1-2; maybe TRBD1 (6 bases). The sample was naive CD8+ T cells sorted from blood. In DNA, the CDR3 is TGTGCCAGCAGCTTAGACCCCGGACAGATTGACTATGGCTACACCTTC. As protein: CASSLDPGQIDYGYTF.